Here is one TCR beta chain with its context. This record comes from a study of regulatory and conventional T cells in RAG deficiency. TCRdb keeps only in-frame clones here, not all; method: immunoSEQ multiplex PCR. The sample yields about 24,000 clones, 95% to 96% seen once. Trimming removed 8 bases from V and 0 bases from J, with 13 bases in between. Looked up from germline, CDR1 is MGHRA and CDR2 is YSYEKL. The CDR3 covers 14 residues. The sorted conventional CD4+ T cells were CD25-low and CD127-high, with genomic DNA sequenced. These data are also associated with another study on regulatory T cells. From that paper: Amplification used 52 TRBV primers and 13 TRBJ primers.

V is TRBV4-1 and J is TRBJ1-1, with D possibly being TRBD1 (5 bases). The source of this sequence is a human donor in good health. The sequenced sample consisted of CD25- CD4+ T cells sorted from blood. The CDR3 here is CASRATELNTEAFF. For the CDR3, the DNA is TGCGCCAGCCGAGCGACAGAGCTGAACACTGAAGCTTTCTTT.